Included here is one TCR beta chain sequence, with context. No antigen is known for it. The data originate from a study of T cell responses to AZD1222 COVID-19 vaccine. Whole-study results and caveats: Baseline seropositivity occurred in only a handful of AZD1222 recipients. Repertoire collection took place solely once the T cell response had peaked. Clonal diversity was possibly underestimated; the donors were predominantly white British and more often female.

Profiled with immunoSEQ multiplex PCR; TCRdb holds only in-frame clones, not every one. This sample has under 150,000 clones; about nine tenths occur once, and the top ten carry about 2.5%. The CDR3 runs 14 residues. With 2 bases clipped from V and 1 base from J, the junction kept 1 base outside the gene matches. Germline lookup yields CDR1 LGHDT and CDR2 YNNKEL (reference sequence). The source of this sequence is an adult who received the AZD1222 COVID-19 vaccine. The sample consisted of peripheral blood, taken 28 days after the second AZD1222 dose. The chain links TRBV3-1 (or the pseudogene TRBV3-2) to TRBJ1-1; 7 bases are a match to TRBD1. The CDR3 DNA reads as TGTGCCAGCAGCCAACACAGGGGGAACACTGAAGCTTTCTTT. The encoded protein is CASSQHRGNTEAFF.